Below, 7 T cell receptor beta chains from the same sample are listed, as sequenced in a study of cytotoxic CD8 clonotypes in ibrutinib-treated CLL. Assay: immunoSEQ multiplex PCR; the TCRdb copy retains only in-frame clones and omits some. The sample shows around 200,000 clones, 60% to 80% of them seen only once. The material sequenced was PBMCs, taken after 12 months of ibrutinib treatment. All receptors come from a human donor with chronic lymphocytic leukemia.

The chain uses TRBV28 and TRBJ1-1; the D gene is possibly TRBD1 (5 bases). The CDR3 extends over 15 amino acids. V was clipped by 5 bases and J by 1 base, with 14 bases between them. Germline V gene lookup returns CDR1 MDHEN and CDR2 SYDVKM. The CDR3: CASSAPGGANTEAFF. CDR3 sequence (DNA): TGTGCCAGCAGTGCCCCGGGGGGAGCGAACACTGAAGCTTTCTTT.

The chain employs TRBV5-1 and TRBJ1-6; TRBD1 aligns across 7 bases. Germline V gives CDR1 SGHRS, CDR2 YFSETQ. This CDR3 region has 14 residues. The V gene end was trimmed by 4 bases and the J gene end by 7 bases; junction bases not matched to a gene: 5. As DNA, the CDR3 is TGCGCCAGCAGCGGGGGACAGCGAAATTCACCCCTCCACTTT. Residues: CASSGGQRNSPLHF.

This rearrangement joins TRBV4-1 to TRBJ2-2; D perhaps matches TRBD1 (5 bases). The CDR3 length is 18 residues. CDR1 and CDR2 (germline): MGHRA, YSYEKL. Trimming left V 0 bases short and J 0 bases short, with 14 bases between. The CDR3 reads CASSQEMHRSSNTGELFF. In DNA form, the CDR3 reads TGCGCCAGCAGCCAAGAGATGCACAGGTCATCGAACACCGGGGAGCTGTTTTTT.

The genes are TRBV6-1 and TRBJ2-7, with D perhaps matching TRBD2 (5 bases). Between the trimmed V and J ends, which lost 5 bases and 2 bases, there was a span of 10 bases. Per the germline V gene, CDR1 is MNHNS and CDR2 is SASEGT. The CDR3 spans 13 residues. The CDR3 sequence: CASSRTGAYEQYF. For the CDR3, the DNA is TGTGCCAGCAGTAGGACTGGGGCCTACGAGCAGTACTTC.

The chain recombines TRBV6-1 with TRBJ2-7; D possibly corresponds to TRBD1 (6 bases). V lost 7 bases, J lost 2 bases, and 15 bases lay in between. Per germline, CDR1 MNHNS and CDR2 SASEGT. This CDR3 is 14 amino acids long. The CDR3 here is CASIEQGLTYEQYF. CDR3 coding DNA: TGTGCCAGCATTGAGCAGGGGCTAACCTACGAGCAGTACTTC.

The chain is built from TRBV25-1 and TRBJ1-5; 7 nucleotides agree with TRBD1. The CDR3 covers 15 residues. The germline gives CDR1 MGHDK, CDR2 SYGVNS. J gave up 7 bases and V 4 bases, and 10 bases lay outside the gene matches. This CDR3 is CASSGPQGRGQPQHF. CDR3 in DNA: TGTGCCAGCAGTGGTCCACAGGGGAGGGGACAGCCCCAGCATTTT. The whole variable domain, filled in from reference TRBV25-1 and TRBJ1-5, reads EADIYQTPRYLVIGTGKKITLECSQTMGHDKMYWYQQDPGMELHLIHYSYGVNSTEKGDLSSESTVSRIRTEHFPLTLESARPSHTSQYLCASSGPQGRGQPQHFGDGTRLSIL.

Only one count was recorded for this clone. The rearrangement uses TRBV4-1 and TRBJ2-1, with D maybe TRBD2 (5 bases). CDR3 length equals 14 residues. Between the trimmed V and J ends, which lost 3 bases and 5 bases, there was a span of 11 bases. Per germline, CDR1 MGHRA and CDR2 YSYEKL. The CDR3 protein is CASSHPVAHNEQFF. The CDR3 region has the DNA TGCGCCAGCAGCCACCCCGTAGCGCACAATGAGCAGTTCTTC.